The following is a T cell receptor beta chain sequence with its context. The antigen remains unidentified. The V gene's germline CDR1 is MNHEY and CDR2 SVGAGI. The CDR3 contains 16 residues. J lost 3 bases, V lost 2 bases, and 7 bases had no gene match. The assay was immunoSEQ multiplex PCR, and TCRdb's table has in-frame clones only and misses some. The table shows around 55,000 clones, with 77% occurring only once. The sample comes from a study of OX40 agonist ivuxolimab in advanced cancers. On the study more broadly: Patients were dosed intravenously with ivuxolimab at 0.01 to 10 mg/kg every 2 weeks.

Study-level results: Certain nonresponders additionally had low normalized T-cell clonal expansion. Compared with others, partial responders at 0.1-3.0 mg/kg displayed clonal expansion among the lowest.

The chain is built from TRBV6-5 and TRBJ2-1; 7 bases align to TRBD2. Sample: CD4+ or CD8+ T cells sorted from blood, taken in a trial of the OX40 agonist ivuxolimab. This TCR was sampled from an adult with an advanced solid tumor such as melanoma, head and neck, liver or kidney cancer. This CDR3 reads CASSYLPSGGYNEQFF. For the CDR3, the DNA is TGTGCCAGCAGTTACCTCCCGTCGGGGGGCTACAATGAGCAGTTCTTC.